The 4 T cell receptor beta chains listed next were all sequenced from one sample in a study of monozygotic twins with inflammatory bowel disease. From the 5' RACE reads, TCRdb lists one entry per CDR3 protein and no DNA. This sample's table has 200,000 to 250,000 distinct CDR3 sequences. Sample: blood. The receptors here all came from a human donor with ulcerative colitis or Crohn's disease, or a healthy co-twin of an affected twin (not recorded which).

This rearrangement joins TRBV5-1 to TRBJ1-4. The CDR3 runs 14 residues. Germline values: CDR1 SGHRS, CDR2 YFSETQ. The CDR3 here is CASSLGYGNEKLFF. The entire variable domain, with the rest obtained from reference TRBV5-1 and TRBJ1-4, is as follows: KAGVTQTPRYLIKTRGQQVTLSCSPISGHRSVSWYQQTPGQGLQFLFEYFSETQRNKGNFPGRFSGRQFSNSRSEMNVSTLELGDSALYLCASSLGYGNEKLFFGSGTQLSVL.

The chain joins TRBV12-3 or TRBV12-4 to TRBJ1-1; without DNA, the TCRdb call of TRBD1 cannot be checked. The CDR3 runs to 12 residues. The CDR3 loop is CASSRDIREAFF.

The chain joins TRBV7-2 to TRBJ2-5; with no DNA, the TCRdb D assignment of TRBD1 cannot be verified. Germline CDR1 is SGHTA and CDR2 is FQGNSA. The CDR3 runs 17 residues. CDR3 region: CASSPGAGITLQETQYF.

This chain uses TRBV12-3 or TRBV12-4 with TRBJ1-1; the D call from TCRdb, TRBD1, cannot be confirmed without DNA. The CDR3 length is 14 residues. CDR3 region: CASRNREKNTEAFF.